These 12 T cell receptor beta chains were sequenced from one sample in a study of human T cells and chemical hapten exposure. TCRdb recomputed calls from the RACE reads with MiXCR, one row per CDR3 protein. Of some 340,000 distinct CDR3 sequences listed, approximately 6.3% are singletons. Noted time point: patch test 1, 2 weeks after DPC sensitization. Documented treatment: therapeutic diphenylcyclopropenone sensitization with weekly scalp DPC. Sample: whole blood, taken in connection with sensitization to the hapten diphenylcyclopropenone (DPC). These receptor sequences come from a woman in her late teens or twenties with alopecia areata. Some clones in this sample may be carry-over from other donors' samples.

The chain recombines TRBV29-1 with TRBJ1-2, with a tentative D call TRBD1 (5 bases). Germline CDR1 and CDR2: SQVTM and ANQGSEA. The ends were cut back, 3 bases at V and 3 bases at J, with 17 bases in the middle. The CDR3 contains 15 residues. DNA for the CDR3: TGCAGCGTTGATCAGGGCAGGGAAGGGCACTATGGCTACACCTTC. The encoded protein is CSVDQGREGHYGYTF.

This clonotype has more than one count but fewer than ten. The chain recombines TRBV2 with TRBJ1-1; TRBD1 matches 8 bases. The V and J ends lost 6 bases and 7 bases, in that order; junction bases with no gene match: 7. CDR1 and CDR2 from the germline V gene are SNHLY and FYNNEI. CDR3 size: 13 residues. CDR3 coding DNA: TGTGCCAGCAGGTCCCAGGGGGCTGTTGAAGCTTTCTTT. Translating gives CASRSQGAVEAFF.

This clonotype has a handful of counts. The chain combines TRBV6-1 with TRBJ2-3; D possibly matches TRBD1 or TRBD2 (6 bases each). Germline V lookup: CDR1 MNHNS, CDR2 SASEGT. This CDR3 is 18 amino acids long. With 6 bases removed from V and 6 bases from J, the gap between germline ends came to 28 bases. The CDR3 DNA reads TGTGCCAGCAGGGCTATTCGGGCGGAGGAGGGGGGCAGGGATACGCAGTATTTT. Protein: CASRAIRAEEGGRDTQYF.

This clonotype was detected ten times or more. The chain carries TRBV15 and TRBJ1-1, with D possibly matching TRBD1 (5 bases). V was shortened by 1 base and J by 4 bases, with 13 bases between the two germline ends. There are 15 residues in the CDR3. CDR1 and CDR2 (germline): LNHNV, YYDKDF (reference sequence). The CDR3 loop is CATSRVAGGGTEAFF. Here the CDR3 DNA reads TGTGCCACCAGCAGAGTGGCGGGGGGGGGCACTGAAGCTTTCTTT.

This clonotype was seen many times. The rearrangement links TRBV6-1 to TRBJ2-7, with D possibly being TRBD1 or TRBD2 (5 bases each). CDR3 size: 15 residues. The V end was cut by 4 bases, the J end by 3 bases, with 16 bases between. Germline V gives CDR1 MNHNS, CDR2 SASEGT. The CDR3 sequence: CASSVDRSGSYEQYF. The CDR3 nucleotides read TGTGCCAGCAGTGTCGACAGATCAGGGAGCTACGAGCAGTACTTC.

V usage is TRBV3-1 and J usage is TRBJ1-2, with a possible D match to TRBD1 (5 bases). V was clipped by 0 bases and J by 2 bases, with 7 bases between them. CDR1 is LGHDT, CDR2 YNNKEL, per germline (reference sequence). This CDR3 has 14 amino acids. The CDR3: CASSQEKGNYGYTF. In nucleotides, the CDR3 is TGTGCCAGCAGCCAAGAAAAGGGGAACTATGGCTACACCTTC. Based on the CDR3 plus reference TRBV3-1 and TRBJ1-2, the full variable domain is DTAVSQTPKYLVTQMGNDKSIKCEQNLGHDTMYWYKQDSKKFLKIMFSYNNKELIINETVPNRFSPKSPDKAHLNLHINSLELGDSAVYFCASSQEKGNYGYTFGSGTRLTVV.

The chain links TRBV5-5 to TRBJ1-2; 10 bases are a match to TRBD1. V lost 3 bases and J lost 5; bases outside the gene matches: 4. Germline CDR1 SGHKS, CDR2 YYEKEE (reference sequence). The CDR3 length is 14 residues. The DNA of the CDR3 is TGTGCCAGCAGCTCTGGGGACAGGGGTTATGGCTACACCTTC. This gives the protein CASSSGDRGYGYTF.

This clonotype was seen repeatedly, ten times or more. The chain recombines TRBV2 with TRBJ1-5; maybe TRBD1 (5 bases). Trimming left V 7 bases short and J 0 bases short, with 13 bases between. CDR3 length equals 15 residues. Germline V gives CDR1 SNHLY, CDR2 FYNNEI. Here the CDR3 DNA reads TGTGCCAGCACGTTAGGGGTCAATAGCAATCAGCCCCAGCATTTT. This translates into CASTLGVNSNQPQHF.

This clonotype appeared many times. The rearrangement links TRBV7-2 to TRBJ2-1; 7 positions match TRBD1. Germline CDR1 SGHTA, CDR2 FQGNSA. This CDR3 comprises 12 residues. J was trimmed by 8 bases and V by 5 bases; bases with no gene match: 3. The CDR3 is CASSLTGDEQFF. In nucleotides, the CDR3 is TGTGCCAGCAGCCTCACAGGGGATGAGCAGTTCTTC.

This chain connects TRBV5-5 to TRBJ2-6; D is perhaps TRBD1 (6 bases). The CDR3 loop spans 18 amino acids. Germline CDR1 is SGHKS and CDR2 is YYEKEE (reference sequence). Deletions cut 0 bases from V and 3 bases from J, with 16 bases between. CDR3 loop: CASSLAGAPENGANVLTF. CDR3 sequence (DNA): TGTGCCAGCAGCTTGGCAGGGGCCCCGGAGAATGGGGCCAACGTCCTGACTTTC.

On this clonotype itself: Possible read error: a much larger clone is one base away. The rearrangement links TRBV4-2 to TRBJ2-7; D may be TRBD2 (7 bases). The ends were cut back, 1 base at V and 10 bases at J, with 14 bases in the middle. The CDR3 totals 13 residues. Germline V lookup: CDR1 LGHNA, CDR2 YNFKEQ. Written as DNA, the CDR3 is TGTGCCAGCAGCCAAGTGCAGGGGAGGGACCAGTACTTC. Translation gives CASSQVQGRDQYF.

In this sample, this clonotype turned up many times. The CDR3 sequence is CASSVASGATQYF. For the CDR3, the DNA is TGTGCCAGCAGCGTAGCTAGCGGGGCGACCCAGTACTTC. The chain joins TRBV9 to TRBJ2-5; TRBD2 agrees at 9 bases. Trimming removed 0 bases from V and 7 bases from J; junction bases left unmatched: 1. The CDR3 contains 13 residues. Germline values: CDR1 SGDLS, CDR2 YYNGEE.